This T cell receptor beta chain was sequenced during a study of cytomegalovirus exposure and HLA in healthy donors. Study findings and constraints: Serostatus for CMV was the only available immune exposure information. Reports credit the classifier with highly specific, highly sensitive diagnosis of cytomegalovirus status. HLA alleles were associated with around 17,000 TCR beta sequences in a later analysis at 0.05 false discovery rate. The authors later linked a missense DCLRE1C variant to TCR beta V- and J-gene trimming.

As concerns this clone: The antigen remains undetermined.

The CDR3 runs 15 residues. V was pared by 5 bases and J by 2 bases, with 7 bases of the junction left unmatched. Germline-derived CDR1 and CDR2 are SEHNR and FQNEAQ (reference sequence). 60 Vbeta and 13 Jbeta primers were used in PCR. The method was immunoSEQ multiplex PCR; TCRdb's version includes in-frame clones alone and lacks a portion of them. Of 90,000 to 130,000 clones in the sample, 65% to 85% were seen once. J is TRBJ2-7 and V is TRBV7-9; 9 bases are a match to TRBD1. The receptor's source is a man under 40 in good health and CMV-seropositive. Sequencing was carried out using PBMCs. CDR3 region: CASSQGTGNTYEQYF. CDR3 nucleotides: TGTGCCAGCAGCCAAGGGACAGGGAATACCTACGAGCAGTACTTC.